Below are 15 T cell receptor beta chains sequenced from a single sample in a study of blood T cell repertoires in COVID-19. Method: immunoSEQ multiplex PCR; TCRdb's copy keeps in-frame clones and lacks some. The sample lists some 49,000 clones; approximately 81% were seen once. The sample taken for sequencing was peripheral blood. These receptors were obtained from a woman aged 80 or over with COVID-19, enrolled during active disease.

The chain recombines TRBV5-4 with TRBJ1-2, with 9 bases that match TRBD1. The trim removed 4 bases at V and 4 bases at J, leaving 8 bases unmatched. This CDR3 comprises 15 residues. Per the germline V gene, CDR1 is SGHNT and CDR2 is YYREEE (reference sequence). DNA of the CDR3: TGTGCCAGCAGCGTCCCGGACAGGGGAGGCTATGGCTACACCTTC. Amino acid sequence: CASSVPDRGGYGYTF.

CDR3 coding DNA: TGTGCCAGTAGTATGGCGGATGGGACTGAAGCTTTCTTT. Protein sequence: CASSMADGTEAFF. The chain links TRBV19 to TRBJ1-1; D unclear. The V gene lost 3 bases and the J gene lost 5 bases, with 10 bases spanning the gap. This CDR3 has 13 residues. Germline CDR1 LNHDA, CDR2 SQIVND (reference sequence).

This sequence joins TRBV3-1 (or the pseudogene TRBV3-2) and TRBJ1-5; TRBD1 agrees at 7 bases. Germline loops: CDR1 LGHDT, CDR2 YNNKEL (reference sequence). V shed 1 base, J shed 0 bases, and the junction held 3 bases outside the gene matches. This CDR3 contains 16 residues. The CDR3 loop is CASSQVAGGSNQPQHF. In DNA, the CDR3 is TGTGCCAGCAGCCAAGTGGCAGGGGGTAGCAATCAGCCCCAGCATTTT.

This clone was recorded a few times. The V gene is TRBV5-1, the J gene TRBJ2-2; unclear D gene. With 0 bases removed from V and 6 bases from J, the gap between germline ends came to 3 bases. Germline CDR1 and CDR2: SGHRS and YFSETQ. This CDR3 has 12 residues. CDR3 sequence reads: CASSLVAGELFF. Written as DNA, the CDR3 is TGCGCCAGCAGCTTGGTCGCCGGGGAGCTGTTTTTT.

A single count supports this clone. CDR3 DNA: TGTGCCTGGAGTAAAGCCTACTCTGGAAACACCATATATTTT. This codes for CAWSKAYSGNTIYF. The rearrangement uses TRBV30 and TRBJ1-3; D ambiguous. This CDR3 has 14 residues. Germline values: CDR1 GTSNPN, CDR2 SVGIG (reference sequence). Trimming removed 2 bases at V and 0 bases at J, with 8 bases between.

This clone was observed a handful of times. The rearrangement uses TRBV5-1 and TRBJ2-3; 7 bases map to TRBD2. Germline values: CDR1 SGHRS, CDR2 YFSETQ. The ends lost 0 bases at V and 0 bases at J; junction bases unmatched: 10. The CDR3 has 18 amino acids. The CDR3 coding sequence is TGCGCCAGCAGCTTGGGGTACTTGGGTAGCGGGAGCACAGATACGCAGTATTTT. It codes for CASSLGYLGSGSTDTQYF.

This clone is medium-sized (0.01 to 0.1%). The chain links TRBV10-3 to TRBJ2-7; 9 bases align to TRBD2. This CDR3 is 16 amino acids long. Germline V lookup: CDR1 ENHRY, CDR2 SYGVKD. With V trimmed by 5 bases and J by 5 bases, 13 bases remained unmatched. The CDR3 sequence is CAISWNGGRARDEQYF. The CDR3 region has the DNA TGTGCCATCAGTTGGAACGGCGGGAGGGCCCGGGACGAGCAGTACTTC.

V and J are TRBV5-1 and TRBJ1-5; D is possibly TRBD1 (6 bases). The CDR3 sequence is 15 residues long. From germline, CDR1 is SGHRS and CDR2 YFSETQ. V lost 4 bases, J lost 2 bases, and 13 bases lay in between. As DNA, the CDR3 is TGCGCCAGCAGCCCGGCAGGGGTGGGCAATCAGCCCCAGCATTTT. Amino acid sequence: CASSPAGVGNQPQHF.

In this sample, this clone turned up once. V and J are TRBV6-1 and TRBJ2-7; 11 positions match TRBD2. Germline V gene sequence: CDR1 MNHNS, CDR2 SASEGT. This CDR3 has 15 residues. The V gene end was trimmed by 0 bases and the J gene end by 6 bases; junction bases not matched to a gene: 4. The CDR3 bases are TGTGCCAGCAGTGAAGCTAGCGGGAGGGCCGGCGAGCAGTACTTC. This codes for CASSEASGRAGEQYF.

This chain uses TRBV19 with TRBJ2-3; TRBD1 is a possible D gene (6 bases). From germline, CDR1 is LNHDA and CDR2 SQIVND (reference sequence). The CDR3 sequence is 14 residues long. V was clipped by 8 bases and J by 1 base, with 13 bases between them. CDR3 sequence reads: CASQGLRGTDTQYF. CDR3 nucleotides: TGTGCCAGTCAGGGGTTACGCGGCACAGATACGCAGTATTTT.

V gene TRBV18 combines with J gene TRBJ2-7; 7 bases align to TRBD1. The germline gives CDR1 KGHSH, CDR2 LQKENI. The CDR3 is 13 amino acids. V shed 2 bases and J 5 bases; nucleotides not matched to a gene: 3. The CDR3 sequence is CASSPVTGNEQYF. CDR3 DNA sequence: TGTGCCAGCTCACCAGTGACAGGGAACGAGCAGTACTTC.

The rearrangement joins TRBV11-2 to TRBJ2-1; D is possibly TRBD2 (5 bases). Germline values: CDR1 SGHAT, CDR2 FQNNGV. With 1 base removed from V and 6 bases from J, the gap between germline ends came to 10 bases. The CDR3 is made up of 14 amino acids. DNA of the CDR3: TGTGCCAGCAGCTTAGCTGACGGAGGCAATGAGCAGTTCTTC. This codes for CASSLADGGNEQFF.

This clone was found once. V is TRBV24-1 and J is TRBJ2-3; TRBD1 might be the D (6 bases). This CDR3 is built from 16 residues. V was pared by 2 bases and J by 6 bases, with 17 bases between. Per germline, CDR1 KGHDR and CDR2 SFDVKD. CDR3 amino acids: CATSDWGQGLSDTQYF. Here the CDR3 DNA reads TGTGCCACCAGTGATTGGGGGCAAGGATTGTCGGATACGCAGTATTTT.

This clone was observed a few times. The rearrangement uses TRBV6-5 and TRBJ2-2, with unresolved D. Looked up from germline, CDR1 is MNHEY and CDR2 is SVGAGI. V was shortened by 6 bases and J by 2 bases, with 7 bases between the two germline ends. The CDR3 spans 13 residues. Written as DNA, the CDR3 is TGTGCCAGCAGGGTCCTAAACACCGGGGAGCTGTTTTTT. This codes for CASRVLNTGELFF.

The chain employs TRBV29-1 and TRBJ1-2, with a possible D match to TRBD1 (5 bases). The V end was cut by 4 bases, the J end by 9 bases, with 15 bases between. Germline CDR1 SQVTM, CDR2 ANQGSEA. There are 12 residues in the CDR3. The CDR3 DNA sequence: TGCAGCGTTGCCGGCGGGACGGGAAGCTACACCTTC. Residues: CSVAGGTGSYTF.